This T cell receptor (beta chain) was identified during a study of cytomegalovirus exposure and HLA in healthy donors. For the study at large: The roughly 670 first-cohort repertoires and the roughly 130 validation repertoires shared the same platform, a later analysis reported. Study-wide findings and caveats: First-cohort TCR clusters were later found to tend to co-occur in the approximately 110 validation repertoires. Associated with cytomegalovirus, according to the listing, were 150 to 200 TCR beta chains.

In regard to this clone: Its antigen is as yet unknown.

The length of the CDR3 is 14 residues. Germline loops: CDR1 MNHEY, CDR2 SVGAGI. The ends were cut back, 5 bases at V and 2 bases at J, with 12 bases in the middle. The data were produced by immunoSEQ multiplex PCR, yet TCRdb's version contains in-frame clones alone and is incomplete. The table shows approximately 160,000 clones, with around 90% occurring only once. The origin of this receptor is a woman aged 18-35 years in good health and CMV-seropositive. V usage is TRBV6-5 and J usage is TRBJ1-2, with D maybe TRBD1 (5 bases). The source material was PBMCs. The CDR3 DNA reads TGTGCCAGCAGTCGCCGGGACTTAAACTATGGCTACACCTTC. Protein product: CASSRRDLNYGYTF.